This TCR beta chain was recorded in a study of cytomegalovirus exposure and HLA in healthy donors. The primer mix had 60 Vbeta and 13 Jbeta primers. Method: immunoSEQ multiplex PCR; TCRdb's copy keeps in-frame clones and lacks some. This listing includes approximately 190,000 clones. The CDR3 covers 13 residues. Deletions cut 4 bases from V and 4 bases from J, with 11 bases between. The V gene's germline CDR1 is SNHLY and CDR2 FYNNEI. The clonotype comes from a boy between 10 and 17 years old in good health and CMV-seronegative. The chain couples TRBV2 to TRBJ2-7; a possible D gene is TRBD1 (5 bases). The material sequenced was PBMCs. This CDR3 is CASSGQGTYEQYF. The CDR3 DNA reads TGTGCCAGCAGTGGTCAGGGTACGTACGAGCAGTACTTC.